Each of the 23 T cell receptor beta chains below was sequenced from the same sample in a study of T cell changes during pregnancy in multiple sclerosis. Assay used: immunoSEQ multiplex PCR; TCRdb lists only in-frame clones, some missing. The table shows approximately 57,000 clones, with roughly nine tenths occurring only once. Sequenced material: CD4+ T cells from peripheral blood mononuclear cells, taken in the second trimester of pregnancy. Source of these receptors: a female donor with multiple sclerosis, enrolled in a pregnancy study.

This clone showed up just once. The V gene is TRBV7-9, the J gene TRBJ2-2; no reliable D call. This CDR3 has 13 amino acids. CDR1 SEHNR and CDR2 FQNEAQ come from the germline V gene (reference sequence). V shed 5 bases and J shed 4 bases, with 8 bases lying between them. In DNA, the CDR3 is TGTGCCAGCAGCCACCGACTCACCGGGGAGCTGTTTTTT. Translated: CASSHRLTGELFF.

The chain has TRBV7-9 and TRBJ1-5; 8 bases map to TRBD1. With 5 bases clipped from V and 2 bases from J, the junction kept 5 bases outside the gene matches. Germline V gives CDR1 SEHNR, CDR2 FQNEAQ (reference sequence). This CDR3 comprises 15 residues. Here the CDR3 DNA reads TGTGCCAGCAGCCTTCAGGGGGCCGGCAATCAGCCCCAGCATTTT. Translated, it gives CASSLQGAGNQPQHF.

CDR3 in amino acids: CASSDRGANTGELFF. The CDR3 coding sequence is TGTGCCAGCAGCGACAGGGGCGCGAACACCGGGGAGCTGTTTTTT. This rearrangement joins TRBV5-4 to TRBJ2-2; 8 nucleotides align to TRBD1. The V and J ends lost 4 bases and 0 bases, in that order; junction bases with no gene match: 2. Germline CDR1 is SGHNT and CDR2 is YYREEE (reference sequence). The CDR3 contains 15 residues.

This chain joins TRBV5-4 and TRBJ1-2; TRBD1 agrees at 8 bases. Looked up from germline, CDR1 is SGHNT and CDR2 is YYREEE (reference sequence). Losses at the gene ends were 4 bases for V and 3 bases for J; bases not matched to a gene: 8. The CDR3 covers 15 residues. The CDR3 spells CASSAGQGEHYGYTF. CDR3 coding DNA: TGTGCCAGCAGCGCCGGACAGGGCGAACACTATGGCTACACCTTC.

This sequence joins TRBV19 and TRBJ2-3; TRBD2 matches at 7 bases. The CDR3 runs 16 residues. Germline V gene sequence: CDR1 LNHDA, CDR2 SQIVND (reference sequence). J lost 0 bases, V lost 5 bases, and 8 bases had no gene match. The CDR3 DNA sequence: TGTGCCAGTAGTCCCCTAACTAGCGCTAGCACAGATACGCAGTATTTT. Its protein product is CASSPLTSASTDTQYF.

The rearrangement links TRBV5-4 to TRBJ1-4, with D possibly being TRBD1 (5 bases). The V gene lost 0 bases and the J gene lost 1 base, with 10 bases spanning the gap. CDR3 length: 16 residues. The V gene's germline CDR1 is SGHNT and CDR2 YYREEE (reference sequence). The DNA of the CDR3 is TGTGCCAGCAGCTTGGGGGGGGTCCTAACTAATGAAAAACTGTTTTTT. Translating it yields CASSLGGVLTNEKLFF.

The CDR3 spells CATSRRGPYEQYF. The CDR3 region has the DNA TGTGCCACCAGCAGACGAGGTCCCTACGAGCAGTACTTC. This chain links TRBV15 with TRBJ2-7; D ambiguous. From germline, CDR1 is LNHNV and CDR2 YYDKDF (reference sequence). The CDR3 has 13 amino acids. Deletions cut 2 bases from V and 2 bases from J, with 7 bases between.

The V call is TRBV11-2, the J call TRBJ2-1, with 7 positions matching TRBD2. The length of the CDR3 is 17 residues. Trimming removed 4 bases from V and 2 bases from J; junction bases left unmatched: 11. CDR1 is SGHAT, CDR2 FQNNGV, per germline. In DNA, the CDR3 is TGTGCCAGCAGCTCTGCACCACTAGCGACGCCCTACAATGAGCAGTTCTTC. Encoded protein: CASSSAPLATPYNEQFF.

This sequence joins TRBV2 and TRBJ2-3; possibly TRBD1 for D (8 bases). The CDR3 has 16 residues. V gave up 6 bases and J gave up 2 bases, with 18 bases separating them. Germline-derived CDR1 and CDR2 are SNHLY and FYNNEI. In nucleotides, the CDR3 is TGTGCCAGCAGAGCGGGACAGGTCGAGACCACAGATACGCAGTATTTT. Translated, it gives CASRAGQVETTDTQYF. Drawing the rest from reference TRBV2 and TRBJ2-3, the complete variable domain is EPEVTQTPSHQVTQMGQEVILRCVPISNHLYFYWYRQILGQKVEFLVSFYNNEISEKSEIFDDQFSVERPDGSNFTLKIRSTKLEDSAMYFCASRAGQVETTDTQYFGPGTRLTVL.

This clone was recorded only once. This chain uses TRBV6-5 with TRBJ2-1; 8 bases fit TRBD1. Germline trimming cut 9 bases from V and 16 bases from J; bases unmatched to any gene: 17. The CDR3 consists of 13 residues. Germline V CDR1 and CDR2: MNHEY, SVGAGI. The CDR3, as DNA: TGTGCCAGTTTAAGCCCCGGGACAGGCGGAATATTCTTC. Protein product: CASLSPGTGGIFF.

The chain joins TRBV29-1 to TRBJ2-7, with 7 bases lining up with TRBD1. Germline CDR1 is SQVTM and CDR2 is ANQGSEA. V shed 4 bases and J 1 base; nucleotides not matched to a gene: 1. This CDR3 has 12 amino acids. The CDR3 loop reads CSVGQGSYEQYF. The CDR3 region has the DNA TGCAGCGTTGGACAGGGATCCTACGAGCAGTACTTC.

The chain has TRBV18 and TRBJ2-3, with 8 bases that match TRBD1. V lost 3 bases and J lost 3; bases outside the gene matches: 5. The CDR3 has 15 residues. From germline, CDR1 is KGHSH and CDR2 LQKENI. CDR3 protein: CASSPGQGITDTQYF. The CDR3 DNA reads as TGTGCCAGCTCACCCGGACAGGGAATTACAGATACGCAGTATTTT.

The CDR3 coding sequence is TGTGCCTGGGGGGGAGGGCCGGGGGACTCCTACGAGCAGTACTTC. Protein sequence: CAWGGGPGDSYEQYF. The V call is TRBV30, the J call TRBJ2-5; 7 nucleotides line up with TRBD2. The assigned J gene may be wrong: the sequence end matches TRBJ2-7 better. This CDR3 spans 15 amino acids. CDR1 and CDR2 (germline): GTSNPN, SVGIG (reference sequence).

This chain links TRBV2 with TRBJ2-2, with D unclear. Trimming cost V 6 bases and J 1 base, with 9 bases left between them. CDR1 and CDR2 (germline): SNHLY, FYNNEI. The CDR3 extends over 14 amino acids. CDR3 sequence (DNA): TGTGCCAGCAGGTCTACCATGAACACCGGGGAGCTGTTTTTT. Its translation is CASRSTMNTGELFF.

This sequence joins TRBV5-1 and TRBJ2-7, with TRBD2 matching 11 bases. Germline CDR1 and CDR2: SGHRS and YFSETQ. The CDR3 runs to 19 residues. V lost 5 bases to trimming and J lost 2 bases; unmatched junction nucleotides: 18. CDR3 nucleotides: TGCGCCAGCAGACCTCACAGGGGCCTACTAGCGGGAGATACCTACGAGCAGTACTTC. It encodes CASRPHRGLLAGDTYEQYF. Filled out from reference TRBV5-1 and TRBJ2-7, the complete variable domain reads KAGVTQTPRYLIKTRGQQVTLSCSPISGHRSVSWYQQTPGQGLQFLFEYFSETQRNKGNFPGRFSGRQFSNSRSEMNVSTLELGDSALYLCASRPHRGLLAGDTYEQYFGPGTRLTVT.

This chain links TRBV7-9 with TRBJ1-1; a weak D match, TRBD1 (6 bases). V was trimmed by 6 bases and J by 5 bases, leaving 25 bases between them. Germline-derived CDR1 and CDR2 are SEHNR and FQNEAQ (reference sequence). CDR3 length: 17 residues. The CDR3 protein is CASSHYRDTTGVTEAFF. The CDR3 bases are TGTGCCAGCAGTCACTACCGGGACACCACTGGGGTGACTGAAGCTTTCTTT.

The chain has TRBV6-6 and TRBJ2-7; TRBD1 matches 11 bases. This CDR3 spans 15 amino acids. In germline, CDR1 is MNHNY, CDR2 SVGAGI (reference sequence). The V segment lost 4 bases and the J segment 5 bases; nucleotides outside the gene matches: 7. As DNA, the CDR3 is TGTGCCAGCAGTTCGACCGGGACAGGGGGTAACGAGCAGTACTTC. It encodes CASSSTGTGGNEQYF.

This clone was seen a single time. The chain recombines TRBV6-1 with TRBJ2-5; 13 nucleotides match TRBD2. This CDR3 contains 15 residues. V was clipped by 7 bases and J by 5 bases; unmatched bases: 7. Germline V gene data show CDR1 as MNHNS and CDR2 as SASEGT. CDR3 DNA sequence: TGTGCCAGCAACCAACTAGCGGGAGGGCCGGAGACCCAGTACTTC. As protein: CASNQLAGGPETQYF.

The chain is built from TRBV4-1 and TRBJ1-2; 7 bases are a match to TRBD1. Per the germline V gene, CDR1 is MGHRA and CDR2 is YSYEKL. The length of the CDR3 is 15 residues. Trimming at V came to 4 bases and at J to 2 bases, leaving 7 bases not matched to a gene. CDR3 region: CASSPLTGNNYGYTF. CDR3 in DNA: TGCGCCAGCAGCCCATTGACAGGGAACAACTATGGCTACACCTTC.

The rearrangement uses TRBV5-1 and TRBJ2-5; TRBD2 agrees at 14 bases. The CDR3 loop spans 17 amino acids. The J segment lost 5 bases and the V segment lost 4 bases, leaving 10 bases of the junction unmatched. The germline V gene has CDR1 SGHRS and CDR2 YFSETQ. CDR3 amino acids: CASSMGLAGAGGETQYF. DNA of the CDR3: TGCGCCAGCAGCATGGGACTAGCGGGGGCAGGTGGGGAGACCCAGTACTTC.

The chain employs TRBV7-9 and TRBJ2-7; 8 bases map to TRBD1. J gave up 4 bases and V 3 bases, and 5 bases lay outside the gene matches. The germline gives CDR1 SEHNR, CDR2 FQNEAQ (reference sequence). CDR3 length: 14 amino acids. CDR3: CASSFGQGGYEQYF. For the CDR3, the DNA is TGTGCCAGCAGCTTCGGACAGGGAGGATACGAGCAGTACTTC.

The genes are TRBV9 and TRBJ1-4; 7 bases are shared with TRBD1. The trim removed 1 base at V and 4 bases at J, leaving 4 bases unmatched. The germline CDR1 and CDR2 sequences are SGDLS and YYNGEE. The CDR3 covers 15 residues. In DNA, the CDR3 is TGTGCCAGCAGCGTAACGACAGGGTTTAATGAAAAACTGTTTTTT. Its protein product is CASSVTTGFNEKLFF.

The V and J genes are TRBV6-1 and TRBJ1-1; 10 bases align to TRBD1. Unmatched junction bases numbered 7, after V lost 5 bases and J lost 4 bases. The CDR3 has 15 residues. In germline, CDR1 is MNHNS, CDR2 SASEGT. The CDR3 nucleotides are TGTGCCAGCAGTCGGACAGGGGGATTGGTCACTGAAGCTTTCTTT. It encodes CASSRTGGLVTEAFF.